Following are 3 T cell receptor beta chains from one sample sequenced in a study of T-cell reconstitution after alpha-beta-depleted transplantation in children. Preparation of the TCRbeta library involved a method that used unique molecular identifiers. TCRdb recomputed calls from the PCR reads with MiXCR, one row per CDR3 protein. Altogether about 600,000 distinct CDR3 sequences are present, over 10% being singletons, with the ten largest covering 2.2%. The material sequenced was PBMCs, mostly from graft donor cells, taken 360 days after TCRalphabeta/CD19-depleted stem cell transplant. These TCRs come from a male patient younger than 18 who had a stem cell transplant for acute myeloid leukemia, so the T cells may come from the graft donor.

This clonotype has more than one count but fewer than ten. The CDR3 sequence: CASSQDAVEAANEQFF. CDR3 nucleotides: TGTGCCAGCAGCCAAGACGCGGTAGAAGCGGCCAATGAGCAGTTCTTC. V is TRBV4-2 and J is TRBJ2-1, with a weak D call TRBD2 (5 bases). This CDR3 contains 16 residues. Trimming took 0 bases from V and 6 from J, leaving 15 bases between them. Germline CDR1 and CDR2: LGHNA and YNFKEQ.

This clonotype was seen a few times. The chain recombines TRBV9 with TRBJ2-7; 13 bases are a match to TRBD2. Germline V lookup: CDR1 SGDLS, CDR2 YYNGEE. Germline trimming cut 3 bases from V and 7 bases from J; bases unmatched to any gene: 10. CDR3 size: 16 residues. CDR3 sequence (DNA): TGTGCCAGCAGCGCGTCAGGACTAGCGGGAGTGGGAGAGCAGTACTTC. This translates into CASSASGLAGVGEQYF.

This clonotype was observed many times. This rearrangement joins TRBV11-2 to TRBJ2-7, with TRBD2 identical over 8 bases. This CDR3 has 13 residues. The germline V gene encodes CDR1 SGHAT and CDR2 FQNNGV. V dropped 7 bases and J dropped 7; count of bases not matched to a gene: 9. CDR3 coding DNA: TGTGCCAGCATACGGGGGGGAGTGGGAGAGCAGTACTTC. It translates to CASIRGGVGEQYF.